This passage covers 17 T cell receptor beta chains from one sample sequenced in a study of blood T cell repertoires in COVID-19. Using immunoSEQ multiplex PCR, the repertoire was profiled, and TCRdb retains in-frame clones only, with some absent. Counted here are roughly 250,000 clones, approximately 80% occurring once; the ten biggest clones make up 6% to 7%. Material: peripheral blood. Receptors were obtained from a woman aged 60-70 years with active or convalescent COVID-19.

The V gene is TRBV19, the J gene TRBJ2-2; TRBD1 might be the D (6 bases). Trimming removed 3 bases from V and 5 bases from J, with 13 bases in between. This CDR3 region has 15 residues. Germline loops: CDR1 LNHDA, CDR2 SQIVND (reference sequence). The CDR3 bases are TGTGCCAGTAGTATGGCTGGGGGCTCTACCGGGGAGCTGTTTTTT. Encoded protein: CASSMAGGSTGELFF.

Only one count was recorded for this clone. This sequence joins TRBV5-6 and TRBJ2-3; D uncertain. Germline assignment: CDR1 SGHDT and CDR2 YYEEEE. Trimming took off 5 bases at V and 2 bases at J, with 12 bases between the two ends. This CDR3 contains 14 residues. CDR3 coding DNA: TGTGCCAGCAGTTTCGAGGTATACACAGATACGCAGTATTTT. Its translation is CASSFEVYTDTQYF.

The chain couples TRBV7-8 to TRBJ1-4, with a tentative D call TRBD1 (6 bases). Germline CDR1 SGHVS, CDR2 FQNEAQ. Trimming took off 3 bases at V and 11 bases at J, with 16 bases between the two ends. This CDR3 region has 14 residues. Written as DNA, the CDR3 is TGTGCCAGCAGCTTCAGTGGTCCAGGGGAGAAACTGTTTTTT. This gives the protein CASSFSGPGEKLFF.

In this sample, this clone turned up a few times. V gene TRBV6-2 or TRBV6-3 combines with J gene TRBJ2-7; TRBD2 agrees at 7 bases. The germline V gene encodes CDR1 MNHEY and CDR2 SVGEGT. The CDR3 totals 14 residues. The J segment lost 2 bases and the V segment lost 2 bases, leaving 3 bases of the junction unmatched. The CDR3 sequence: CASSYGGTTYEQYF. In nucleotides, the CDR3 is TGTGCCAGCAGTTACGGGGGGACTACCTACGAGCAGTACTTC.

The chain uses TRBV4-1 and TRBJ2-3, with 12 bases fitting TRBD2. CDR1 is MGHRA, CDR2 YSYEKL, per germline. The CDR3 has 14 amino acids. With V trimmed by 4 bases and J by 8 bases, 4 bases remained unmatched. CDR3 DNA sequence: TGCGCCAGCAGCCGACTAGCGGGAGCCGCTACGCAGTATTTT. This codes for CASSRLAGAATQYF.

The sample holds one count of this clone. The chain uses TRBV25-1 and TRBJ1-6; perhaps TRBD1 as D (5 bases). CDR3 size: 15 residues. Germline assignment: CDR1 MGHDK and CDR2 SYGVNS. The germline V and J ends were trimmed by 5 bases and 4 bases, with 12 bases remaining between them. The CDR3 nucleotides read TGTGCCAGCAGTTCTAGGACATCTTATAATTCACCCCTCCACTTT. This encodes CASSSRTSYNSPLHF.

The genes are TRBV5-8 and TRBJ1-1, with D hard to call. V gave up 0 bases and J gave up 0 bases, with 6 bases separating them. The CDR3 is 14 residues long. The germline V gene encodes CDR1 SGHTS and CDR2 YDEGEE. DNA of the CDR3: TGTGCCAGCAGCTTGGGCTCTATGAACACTGAAGCTTTCTTT. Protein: CASSLGSMNTEAFF. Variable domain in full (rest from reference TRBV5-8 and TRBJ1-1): EAGVTQSPTHLIKTRGQQATLRCSPISGHTSVYWYQQALGLGLQFLLWYDEGEERNRGNFPPRFSGRQFPNYSSELNVNALELEDSALYLCASSLGSMNTEAFFGQGTRLTVV.

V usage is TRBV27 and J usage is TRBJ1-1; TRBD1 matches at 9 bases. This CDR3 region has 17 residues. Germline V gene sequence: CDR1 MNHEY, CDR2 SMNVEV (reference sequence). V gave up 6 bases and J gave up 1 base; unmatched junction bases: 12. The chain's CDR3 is CASSQDPGQGGNTEAFF. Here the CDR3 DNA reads TGTGCCAGCAGCCAAGACCCGGGACAGGGAGGGAACACTGAAGCTTTCTTT.

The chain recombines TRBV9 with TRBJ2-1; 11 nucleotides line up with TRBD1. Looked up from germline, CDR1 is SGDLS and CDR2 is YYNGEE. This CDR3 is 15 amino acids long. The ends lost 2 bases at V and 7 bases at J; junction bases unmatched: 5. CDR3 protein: CASSVIGTGGNEQFF. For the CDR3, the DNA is TGTGCCAGCAGCGTCATCGGGACAGGGGGGAATGAGCAGTTCTTC.

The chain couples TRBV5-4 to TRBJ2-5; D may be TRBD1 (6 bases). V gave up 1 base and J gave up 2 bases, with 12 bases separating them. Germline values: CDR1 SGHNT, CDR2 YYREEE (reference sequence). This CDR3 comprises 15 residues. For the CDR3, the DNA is TGTGCCAGCAGCTTGTCCCAGGGGACACAAGAGACCCAGTACTTC. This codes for CASSLSQGTQETQYF.

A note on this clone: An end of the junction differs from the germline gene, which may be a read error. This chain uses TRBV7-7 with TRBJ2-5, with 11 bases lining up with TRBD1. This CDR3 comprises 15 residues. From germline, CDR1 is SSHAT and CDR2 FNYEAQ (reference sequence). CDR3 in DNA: TGTGCTAGCAGCCTGGACAGGGGGCGGCAAGAGACCCAGTACTTC. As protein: CASSLDRGRQETQYF.

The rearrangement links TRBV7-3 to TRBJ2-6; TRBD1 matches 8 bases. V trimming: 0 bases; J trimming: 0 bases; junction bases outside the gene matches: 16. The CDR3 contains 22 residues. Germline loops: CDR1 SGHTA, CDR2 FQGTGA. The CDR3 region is CASSLTLGEARDRSSGANVLTF. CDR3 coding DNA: TGTGCCAGCAGCTTAACGTTAGGGGAGGCGAGGGACAGGAGCTCTGGGGCCAACGTCCTGACTTTC.

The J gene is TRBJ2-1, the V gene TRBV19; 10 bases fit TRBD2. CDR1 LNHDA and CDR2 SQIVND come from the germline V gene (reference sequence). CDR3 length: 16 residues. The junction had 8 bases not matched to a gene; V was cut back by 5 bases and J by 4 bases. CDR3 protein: CASSGLLAGEYNEQFF. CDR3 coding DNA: TGTGCCAGTAGTGGGCTCCTAGCGGGAGAGTACAATGAGCAGTTCTTC.

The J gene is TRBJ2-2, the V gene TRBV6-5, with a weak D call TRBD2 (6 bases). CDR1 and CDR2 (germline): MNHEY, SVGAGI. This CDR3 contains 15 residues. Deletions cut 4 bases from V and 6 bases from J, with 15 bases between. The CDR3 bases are TGTGCCAGCAGTTCGGCGGCCCGGGGGTCCGGGGAGCTGTTTTTT. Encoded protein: CASSSAARGSGELFF.

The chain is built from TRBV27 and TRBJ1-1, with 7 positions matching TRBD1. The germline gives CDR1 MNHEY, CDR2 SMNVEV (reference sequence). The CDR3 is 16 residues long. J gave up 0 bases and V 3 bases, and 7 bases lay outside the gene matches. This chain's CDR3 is CASSFRDSVMNTEAFF. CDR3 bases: TGTGCCAGCAGTTTTCGGGACAGCGTTATGAACACTGAAGCTTTCTTT.

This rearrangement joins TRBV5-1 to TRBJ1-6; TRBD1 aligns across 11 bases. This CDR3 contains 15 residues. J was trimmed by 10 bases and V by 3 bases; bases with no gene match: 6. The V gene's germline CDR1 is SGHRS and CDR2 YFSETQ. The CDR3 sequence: CASSSQGTGGSPLHF. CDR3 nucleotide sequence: TGCGCCAGCAGCTCCCAGGGGACAGGGGGATCACCCCTCCACTTT.

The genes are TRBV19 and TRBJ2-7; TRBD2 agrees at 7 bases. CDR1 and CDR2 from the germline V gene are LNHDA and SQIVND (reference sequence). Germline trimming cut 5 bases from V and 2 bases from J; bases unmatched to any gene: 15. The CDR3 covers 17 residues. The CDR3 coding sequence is TGTGCCAGTAGTTCTTCCCCCGGGAGGACACCACCCTACGAGCAGTACTTC. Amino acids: CASSSSPGRTPPYEQYF. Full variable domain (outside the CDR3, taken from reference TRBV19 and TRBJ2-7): DGGITQSPKYLFRKEGQNVTLSCEQNLNHDAMYWYRQDPGQGLRLIYYSQIVNDFQKGDIAEGYSVSREKKESFPLTVTSAQKNPTAFYLCASSSSPGRTPPYEQYFGPGTRLTVT.